This T cell receptor (beta chain) comes out of a study of shared clonotypes between healthy human individuals. Study at large: Donors were a couple of women and a few men aged 18 to 49.

Healthy HIV-negative adults with no recent acute infections or vaccinations were recruited as donors. Sequenced by immunoSEQ multiplex PCR; TCRdb stores in-frame clones only, minus some. The data contain about 530,000 clones, 75% to 80% of them singletons. Germline V gene sequence: CDR1 KGHSH, CDR2 LQKENI. The V and J ends lost 3 bases and 4 bases, in that order; junction bases with no gene match: 9. The CDR3 runs 16 residues. This TCR came from a woman between 35 and 50 years old in good health. Some clones in this sample may be carry-over from other donors' samples. V and J are TRBV18 and TRBJ2-1, with 7 bases identical to TRBD2. The sequencing sample was made of PBMCs. For the CDR3, the DNA is TGTGCCAGCTCACCTGAGATAGCGGGTACATACAATGAGCAGTTCTTC. Its translation: CASSPEIAGTYNEQFF. Combining the CDR3 with reference TRBV18 and TRBJ2-1 gives the whole variable domain NAGVMQNPRHLVRRRGQEARLRCSPMKGHSHVYWYRQLPEEGLKFMVYLQKENIIDESGMPKERFSAEFPKEGPSILRIQQVVRGDSAAYFCASSPEIAGTYNEQFFGPGTRLTVL.